The 29 T cell receptor beta chains presented below share a single source sample, sequenced in a study of T cell clonality in common variable immunodeficiency. The table came from immunoSEQ multiplex PCR; TCRdb's copy has only in-frame clones and leaves some out. The sample lists about 81,000 clones, none appearing once, the ten largest making up about 0.8%. What was sequenced was peripheral blood mononuclear cells. These receptors came from a person aged 18 to 75 in good health.

This clone was found many times. At one of its ends the junction is not consistent with the germline gene, which may arise from a read error. Read sequence stops 3 residues before the CDR3 end, and the germline J gene provides the missing end. This chain links TRBV4-2 with TRBJ2-6; 7 bases line up with TRBD1. CDR3 length: 17 residues. Germline CDR1 reads LGHNA; CDR2 reads YNFKEQ. The CDR3 is CASSRAQGFAGANVLTF. CDR3 DNA (partial): TGCGCCAGCAGCCGAGCACAGGGGTTCGCTGGGGCCAACGTC.

This clone was picked up many times. The junction shows a germline mismatch at one end, possibly a read error. The read terminates 3 residues ahead of where the CDR3 ends, so the germline J gene completes it. V is TRBV4-2 and J is TRBJ2-1; 15 nucleotides agree with TRBD2. The CDR3 length is 18 residues. From germline, CDR1 is LGHNA and CDR2 YNFKEQ. The CDR3 bases that were read are TGCGCCAGCAGCCAAGGACTAGCGGGAGGGTTGTCCTACAATGAG. Protein: CASSQGLAGGLSYNE. The whole CDR3 reads CASSQGLAGGLSYNEQFF.

This clone is medium-sized (0.01 to 0.1%) in the sample. Here the CDR3 reads CASSLTGSYNEQFF. The DNA read from the CDR3 is TGCGCCAGCAGCTTGACAGGCTCCTACAATGAG. The gene calls are TRBV5-1 and TRBJ2-1; TRBD1 is a possible D gene (5 bases). The sequence runs out 3 residues before the end of the CDR3; the remainder is reconstructed from the germline J gene. Germline V gene lookup returns CDR1 SGHRS and CDR2 YFSETQ. V was cut by 1 base and J by 0 bases, with 5 bases left in between. This CDR3 spans 14 amino acids.

At least ten counts were recorded for this clone. CDR3 sequence reads: CASSIPANGLAGGVEQYF. The DNA read from the CDR3 is TGTGCCAGTAGTATTCCGGCAAATGGACTAGCGGGAGGGGTCGAG. The V call is TRBV19, the J call TRBJ2-7, with TRBD2 matching 15 bases. The read ends 3 residues early relative to the CDR3; the germline J gene fills the gap. From germline, CDR1 is LNHDA and CDR2 SQIVND (reference sequence). This CDR3 has 18 residues. Trimming took 3 bases from V and 6 from J; bases not matched to a gene: 12.

This clone has a count of ten or more. The read terminates 3 residues ahead of where the CDR3 ends, so the germline J gene completes it. The chain recombines TRBV7-6 with TRBJ2-5; possibly TRBD1 for D (5 bases). This CDR3 has 15 amino acids. V lost 4 bases and J 2 bases, leaving 14 bases between the germline ends. CDR1 is SGHVS and CDR2 is FNYEAQ in the germline V gene. The CDR3 DNA, read in part, is TGTGCCAGCAGCTCCAAGACAGTTCTACAAGAGACC. This codes for CASSSKTVLQET. The entire CDR3 is CASSSKTVLQETQYF.

At least ten counts were recorded for this clone. The observed sequence ends 3 residues before the CDR3 terminus, with the missing tail filled in from the germline J gene. The V call is TRBV20-1, the J call TRBJ2-5; no definite D call. V dropped 2 bases and J dropped 2 bases, with 9 bases sitting between them. Germline V gene data show CDR1 as DFQATT and CDR2 as SNEGSKA (reference sequence). The length of the CDR3 is 13 residues. CDR3 in amino acids: CSARLGGQETQYF. The CDR3 bases that were read are TGCAGTGCTAGATTAGGCGGACAAGAGACC.

The sample holds many counts of this clone. The read terminates 3 residues before the CDR3 end, so the remaining end is supplied by the germline J gene. The J gene is TRBJ2-3, the V gene TRBV29-1; 7 bases map to TRBD2. With 5 bases clipped from V and 5 bases from J, the junction kept 7 bases outside the gene matches. The CDR3 consists of 13 residues. CDR1 SQVTM and CDR2 ANQGSEA come from the germline V gene. The CDR3 is CSVSQAGIDTQYF. The sequenced part of the CDR3 DNA is TGCAGCGTTTCCCAAGCGGGGATAGATACG.

In this sample, this clone turned up many times. The missing CDR3 end, 3 residues past where the read stops, is filled in from the germline J gene. The chain carries TRBV30 and TRBJ1-4, with D maybe TRBD1 (6 bases). This CDR3 contains 10 residues. Germline values: CDR1 GTSNPN, CDR2 SVGIG (reference sequence). The sequenced CDR3 bases are TGTGCTTACAGGGAAGGAAAA. It codes for CAYREGK. The entire CDR3 is CAYREGKLFF.

This clone was recorded many times. The read ends 3 residues shy of where the CDR3 ends; the end is completed using the germline J gene. This rearrangement joins TRBV7-6 to TRBJ2-1; 9 bases agree with TRBD2. CDR3 length: 14 amino acids. Germline-derived CDR1 and CDR2 are SGHVS and FNYEAQ. With 3 bases clipped from V and 9 bases from J, the junction kept 6 bases outside the gene matches. The covered CDR3 bases are TGTGCCAGCAGCTTTTCGGGACTAGCACCTGAG. Translation: CASSFSGLAPE. The complete CDR3 reads CASSFSGLAPEQFF.

This clone occurred many times. The CDR3 is cut off 3 residues early in the read; its end comes from the germline J gene. J is TRBJ2-4 and V is TRBV2, with D possibly TRBD1 on 6 matching bases. Germline CDR1 and CDR2: SNHLY and FYNNEI. The CDR3 sequence is 15 residues long. V was clipped by 5 bases and J by 9 bases, with 20 bases between them. CDR3 amino acids: CASSPWDTVRGIQYF. The sequenced part of the CDR3 DNA is TGTGCCAGCAGTCCATGGGACACGGTGAGGGGCATT.

This clone has ten or more counts. The read terminates 3 residues before the CDR3 end, so the remaining end is supplied by the germline J gene. The chain employs TRBV5-1 and TRBJ1-5; D is perhaps TRBD1 (6 bases). Germline V CDR1 and CDR2: SGHRS, YFSETQ. The V end lost 3 bases, the J end lost 0 bases, and 13 bases lay between the germline ends. This CDR3 has 16 residues. CDR3 DNA (partial): TGCGCCAGCAGCTGGGGGCCGGTAGATAGCAATCAGCCC. As protein: CASSWGPVDSNQP. The CDR3 reads in full as CASSWGPVDSNQPQHF.

This clone has a count of ten or more. The CDR3 end falls 3 residues outside the read, so it is completed with the germline J gene. The chain recombines TRBV14 with TRBJ2-1; 8 positions match TRBD2. V lost 4 bases to trimming and J lost 8 bases; unmatched junction nucleotides: 10. The CDR3 has 15 amino acids. Germline CDR1 and CDR2: SGHDN and FVKESK. The CDR3 here is CASSPTGTRGDEQFF. CDR3 DNA (partial): TGTGCCAGCAGCCCCACCGGGACTAGGGGAGATGAG.

This clone was seen at least ten times. The DNA ends 3 residues before the CDR3 does, and the rest of the CDR3 is filled in from the germline J gene. The V and J genes are TRBV18 and TRBJ1-4, with a weak D call TRBD1 (5 bases). Trimming removed 4 bases from V and 8 bases from J, with 11 bases in between. Germline V gene sequence: CDR1 KGHSH, CDR2 LQKENI. The CDR3 covers 13 residues. The covered CDR3 bases are TGTGCCAGCTCACGGGGGGGAGAAGAAAAA. Its translation is CASSRGGEEK. The whole CDR3 sequence reads CASSRGGEEKLFF. The full variable domain, its missing parts supplied by reference TRBV18 and TRBJ1-4, is NAGVMQNPRHLVRRRGQEARLRCSPMKGHSHVYWYRQLPEEGLKFMVYLQKENIIDESGMPKERFSAEFPKEGPSILRIQQVVRGDSAAYFCASSRGGEEKLFFGSGTQLSVL.

This clone was seen many times. The CDR3 end lies 3 residues beyond the end of the read and is filled in from the germline J gene. This chain uses TRBV10-1 with TRBJ1-1; D is possibly TRBD1 (5 bases). Germline CDR1 is WNHNN and CDR2 is SYGVQD (reference sequence). The CDR3 is 18 amino acids. V lost 0 bases, J lost 1 base, and 18 bases lay in between. This chain's CDR3 is CASSESKGFTGWNTEAFF. The sequenced CDR3 bases are TGCGCCAGCAGTGAGTCGAAGGGGTTCACAGGTTGGAACACTGAA.

The table lists this clone with many counts. The sequenced fragment ends 3 residues before the CDR3 boundary, so the rest is inferred from the germline J gene. The chain couples TRBV6-2 or TRBV6-3 to TRBJ2-3; 12 nucleotides agree with TRBD2. CDR3 size: 17 residues. The trim removed 1 base at V and 2 bases at J, leaving 4 bases unmatched. Germline loops: CDR1 MNHEY, CDR2 SVGEGT. The CDR3 bases that were read are TGTGCCAGCAGTTACTACGGGACTAGCGGGCTCACAGATACG. Translation gives CASSYYGTSGLTDT. Given in full, the CDR3 is CASSYYGTSGLTDTQYF.

This clone was recorded many times. The read is 3 residues too short to cover the CDR3 end, so that end is filled in from the germline J gene. This chain joins TRBV6-2 or TRBV6-3 and TRBJ1-3; unclear D gene. This CDR3 contains 16 residues. The germline CDR1 and CDR2 sequences are MNHEY and SVGEGT. V gave up 6 bases and J gave up 0 bases, with 15 bases separating them. CDR3 protein: CASSFGELLSGNTIYF. Partial CDR3 DNA: TGTGCCAGCAGCTTCGGTGAACTACTCTCTGGAAACACC.

There are many counts of this clone. The read terminates 3 residues ahead of where the CDR3 ends, so the germline J gene completes it. The V gene is TRBV7-9, the J gene TRBJ2-7; 10 bases map to TRBD2. The V gene's germline CDR1 is SEHNR and CDR2 FQNEAQ (reference sequence). CDR3 length equals 14 residues. V was clipped by 5 bases and J by 3 bases; unmatched bases: 4. CDR3 loop: CASSGWTSGYEQYF. The CDR3 DNA, read in part, is TGTGCCAGCAGCGGTTGGACTAGCGGCTACGAG.

At least ten counts were recorded for this clone. The CDR3 end falls 3 residues outside the read, so it is completed with the germline J gene. This chain links TRBV4-1 with TRBJ1-4, with D possibly being TRBD1 (5 bases). V gave up 6 bases and J gave up 7 bases, with 18 bases separating them. Germline assignment: CDR1 MGHRA and CDR2 YSYEKL. This CDR3 has 15 amino acids. Partial CDR3 DNA: TGCGCCAGCAGACATCCGGGGGACCGGGGTGAAAAA. Its translation is CASRHPGDRGEK. The entire CDR3 protein reads CASRHPGDRGEKLFF.

This clone was seen many times. Relative to the germline gene, one junction end is altered; a read error may explain this. The CDR3 end lies 3 residues beyond the end of the read and is filled in from the germline J gene. The chain couples TRBV28 to TRBJ1-1; TRBD1 agrees at 9 bases. The CDR3 totals 14 residues. Germline V lookup: CDR1 MDHEN, CDR2 SYDVKM. This chain's CDR3 is CASTRTGVKTEAFF. CDR3 DNA (partial): TGTGCCAGCACTCGGACAGGGGTGAAGACTGAA.

The table lists this clone with many counts. The CDR3 goes on 3 residues after the read ends, and that part is filled in from the germline J gene. The V call is TRBV20-1, the J call TRBJ2-7; 11 bases match TRBD2. The germline V gene has CDR1 DFQATT and CDR2 SNEGSKA (reference sequence). The CDR3 has 15 amino acids. V shed 3 bases and J 2 bases; nucleotides not matched to a gene: 6. The DNA read from the CDR3 is TGCAGTGCTAGCTTGGGGACTAGCGGTACCTACGAG. Amino acid sequence: CSASLGTSGTYE. The whole CDR3 region reads CSASLGTSGTYEQYF.

In its sample, this clone was seen many times. Read data end 3 residues before the CDR3 end; the end is taken from the germline J gene. The chain has TRBV19 and TRBJ2-7, with D maybe TRBD2 (5 bases). Germline V CDR1 and CDR2: LNHDA, SQIVND (reference sequence). This CDR3 has 15 amino acids. Trimming cost V 6 bases and J 3 bases, with 18 bases left between them. Here the CDR3 reads CASRRAGKGIYEQYF. CDR3 DNA (partial): TGTGCCAGTAGACGGGCGGGCAAGGGAATCTACGAG.

The CDR3 DNA, read in part, is TGCGCCAGCAGCTTGGCCGGAAGTACGACTGGGACAGATACG. This codes for CASSLAGSTTGTDT. The entire CDR3 is CASSLAGSTTGTDTQYF. The chain couples TRBV5-1 to TRBJ2-3; D gene unclear. The CDR3 goes on 3 residues after the read ends, and that part is filled in from the germline J gene. Germline V CDR1 and CDR2: SGHRS, YFSETQ. Deletions cut 0 bases from V and 3 bases from J, with 17 bases between. There are 17 residues in the CDR3.

This clone came up many times. The read is 3 residues too short to cover the CDR3 end, so that end is filled in from the germline J gene. The chain is built from TRBV18 and TRBJ2-6, with TRBD1 identical over 10 bases. The V gene's germline CDR1 is KGHSH and CDR2 LQKENI. The CDR3 extends over 18 amino acids. With V trimmed by 3 bases and J by 1 base, 6 bases remained unmatched. The covered CDR3 bases are TGTGCCAGCTCACCCCCGGGACAGGGGCTTTCTGGGGCCAACGTC. Its translation: CASSPPGQGLSGANV. Given in full, the CDR3 is CASSPPGQGLSGANVLTF.

This clone was detected ten times or more. The read finishes 3 residues shy of the CDR3 end, and the germline J gene is used to complete it. The chain uses TRBV10-3 and TRBJ2-3; possibly TRBD1 for D (6 bases). The V end was cut by 11 bases, the J end by 0 bases, with 15 bases between. Germline V gene lookup returns CDR1 ENHRY and CDR2 SYGVKD. The CDR3 extends over 14 amino acids. The part of the CDR3 DNA that was read is TGTGCCTCTCAGGGGCGGGTGAGCACAGATACG. The encoded protein is CASQGRVSTDT. The full CDR3 reads CASQGRVSTDTQYF.

This clone was counted at least ten times. The read halts 3 residues ahead of the CDR3 end, with the missing end drawn from the germline J gene. This chain connects TRBV2 to TRBJ2-1, with D possibly called TRBD1 or TRBD2 (5 bases each). This CDR3 region has 12 residues. Trimming removed 6 bases from V and 7 bases from J, with 10 bases in between. Germline CDR1 reads SNHLY; CDR2 reads FYNNEI. The sequenced CDR3 bases are TGTGCCAGCAGGGAGGACAAAAATGAG. Translating gives CASREDKNE. The entire CDR3 is CASREDKNEQFF.

In this sample, this clone turned up many times. From the germline J gene comes the end of the CDR3, since the read stops 3 residues before it. This chain uses TRBV20-1 with TRBJ2-1; 10 bases map to TRBD2. V was clipped by 4 bases and J by 2 bases; unmatched bases: 17. The CDR3 contains 19 residues. CDR1 is DFQATT, CDR2 SNEGSKA, per germline (reference sequence). The CDR3 sequence is CSATSFGLAGDEAYNEQFF. CDR3 DNA, as far as it was read: TGCAGTGCTACTTCGTTTGGCCTAGCGGGAGATGAGGCCTACAATGAG.

This clone was seen at least ten times. The CDR3 end is not reached by the read, which stops 3 residues before it; the germline J gene fills it in. The chain has TRBV6-1 and TRBJ2-1; tentative D call: TRBD2 (5 bases). This CDR3 spans 12 amino acids. V gave up 4 bases and J gave up 7 bases, with 8 bases separating them. Per the germline V gene, CDR1 is MNHNS and CDR2 is SASEGT. The sequenced part of the CDR3 DNA is TGTGCCAGCAGTGTGGGCGGGAATGAG. This codes for CASSVGGNE. The complete CDR3 protein is CASSVGGNEQFF.

Many counts were recorded for this clone. The CDR3 sequence: CAWSVRGNGGYTF. The sequenced CDR3 bases are TGTGCCTGGAGTGTACGGGGGAACGGCGGC. The V gene is TRBV30, the J gene TRBJ1-2; D might be TRBD1 (5 bases). The read stops 3 residues short of the end of the CDR3; the missing end is completed from the germline J gene. This CDR3 is 13 amino acids long. The V gene's germline CDR1 is GTSNPN and CDR2 SVGIG (reference sequence).

This clone was observed many times. The read finishes 3 residues shy of the CDR3 end, and the germline J gene is used to complete it. The V call is TRBV3-1 (or the pseudogene TRBV3-2), the J call TRBJ1-5, with unresolved D. The CDR3 runs 12 residues. V was cut by 2 bases and J by 6 bases, with 5 bases left in between. Per the germline V gene, CDR1 is LGHDT and CDR2 is YNNKEL (reference sequence). Incomplete CDR3 DNA: TGTGCCAGCAGCCAACGGGGTCAGCCC. Residues: CASSQRGQP. The whole CDR3 protein reads CASSQRGQPQHF.